This T cell receptor beta chain was recovered during a study of blood T cell repertoires in COVID-19. Study-level background: Italy, Spain and the United States were the sources of the convalescent and acute COVID-19 samples. The analysed material was cDNA or gDNA that came from T cells, B-cell-depleted T cells, or PBMCs.

Per the study methods: Reference gene primer amplification gave nucleated cell count estimates. Assay: immunoSEQ multiplex PCR; the TCRdb copy retains only in-frame clones and omits some. V, J and clone size reflect that table, while D and trimming were determined from the DNA. The repertoire holds about 16,000 clones, with approximately 83% as singletons. The CDR3 sequence is 14 residues long. Germline V CDR1 and CDR2: SGHDT, YYEEEE. V lost 3 bases to trimming and J lost 2 bases, with 11 bases between them. The TCR sequence derives from a human donor in a cohort sampled during active COVID-19. This chain connects TRBV5-6 to TRBJ1-1; no firm D call. What was sequenced was peripheral blood. Here the CDR3 DNA reads TGTGCCAGCAGCTGGGATTGGACTAACACTGAAGCTTTCTTT. This sequence encodes CASSWDWTNTEAFF.